This TCR beta chain was identified in a study of blood T cell repertoires in COVID-19. For the study at large: Collection of acute and convalescent COVID-19 samples took place in the United States, Italy and Spain. Sources were T cells, B-cell-depleted T cells, or PBMCs; the material itself was cDNA or gDNA.

This clone was detected a few times. Per the original data handling: Reference gene primers were amplified, and this amplification served to estimate nucleated cell counts. The repertoire was sequenced with immunoSEQ multiplex PCR; TCRdb's copy has only in-frame clones and lacks some. That table furnishes V, J and clone size, whereas the DNA furnished D and trimming. The sample yields 130,000 to 150,000 clones, roughly 79% seen once. Per germline, CDR1 LGHDT and CDR2 YNNKEL (reference sequence). CDR3 size: 15 residues. V trimming: 1 base; J trimming: 3 bases; junction bases outside the gene matches: 3.

The sequence was obtained from a woman in her fifties or sixties with acute or convalescent COVID-19. The sample comprised peripheral blood. This rearrangement joins TRBV3-1 (or the pseudogene TRBV3-2) to TRBJ2-7; 10 bases are a match to TRBD2. The CDR3 DNA reads as TGTGCCAGCAGCCAAGTCGCTAGCGGGAGCTACGAGCAGTACTTC. This codes for CASSQVASGSYEQYF.